The 18 T cell receptor beta chains reported below all come from one sample, sequenced in a study of blood T cell repertoires in COVID-19. Clones were read by immunoSEQ multiplex PCR, and TCRdb kept only the in-frame ones, dropping some. The sample includes 200,000 to 250,000 clones, 80% of them seen just once. Sequenced input: PBMCs or T cells enriched from blood (not recorded which). These receptors were taken from a young man with acute COVID-19.

The CDR3 loop is CASSPTQQGLGSPLHF. The CDR3 DNA reads as TGTGCCAGCAGCCCTACCCAGCAGGGGTTAGGCTCACCCCTCCACTTT. The gene calls are TRBV7-3 and TRBJ1-6; D perhaps matches TRBD1 (6 bases). Per the germline V gene, CDR1 is SGHTA and CDR2 is FQGTGA. Between the trimmed V and J ends, which lost 5 bases and 10 bases, there was a span of 21 bases. This CDR3 has 16 amino acids.

J is TRBJ2-7 and V is TRBV6-5; the D gene is possibly TRBD2 (5 bases). The germline CDR1 and CDR2 sequences are MNHEY and SVGAGI. The CDR3 is made up of 15 amino acids. Trimming removed 4 bases from V and 3 bases from J, with 16 bases in between. In nucleotides, the CDR3 is TGTGCCAGCAGTTCCATCCCGGGGAGCCGCTACGAGCAGTACTTC. Encoded protein: CASSSIPGSRYEQYF.

The V gene is TRBV5-4, the J gene TRBJ2-3; 12 nucleotides align to TRBD2. The trim removed 1 base at V and 0 bases at J, leaving 6 bases unmatched. Germline CDR1 is SGHNT and CDR2 is YYREEE (reference sequence). This CDR3 contains 18 residues. CDR3 coding DNA: TGTGCCAGCAGCTTGACTAGCGGGGGGCCATATAGCACAGATACGCAGTATTTT. As protein: CASSLTSGGPYSTDTQYF.

The chain employs TRBV6-5 and TRBJ1-1, with D maybe TRBD1 (5 bases). Trimming took 7 bases from V and 6 from J, leaving 15 bases between them. In germline, CDR1 is MNHEY, CDR2 SVGAGI. CDR3 length: 13 residues. Written as DNA, the CDR3 is TGTGCCAGCATCGGGGGGGGTTGGGCTGAAGCTTTCTTT. The encoded protein is CASIGGGWAEAFF.

The chain has TRBV29-1 and TRBJ2-1; 9 positions match TRBD2. Germline V gene data show CDR1 as SQVTM and CDR2 as ANQGSEA. This CDR3 comprises 15 residues. V shed 6 bases and J 2 bases; nucleotides not matched to a gene: 8. CDR3 in DNA: TGCAGCGTCCTGCGGGGGGGATCCACCTACAATGAGCAGTTCTTC. It encodes CSVLRGGSTYNEQFF.

The rearrangement links TRBV5-1 to TRBJ1-6; the D is unclear. CDR3 length: 15 residues. V gave up 0 bases and J gave up 5 bases, with 9 bases separating them. Germline loops: CDR1 SGHRS, CDR2 YFSETQ. The CDR3 DNA reads TGCGCCAGCAGCTTGGGCACTGCGGATAATTCACCCCTCCACTTT. The encoded protein is CASSLGTADNSPLHF.

CDR3 nucleotides: TGTGCCAGCAGCGTTTCACAGGGGGCAAATTCACCCCTCCACTTT. Its translation: CASSVSQGANSPLHF. The chain carries TRBV9 and TRBJ1-6; TRBD1 agrees at 9 bases. CDR3 length: 15 amino acids. Trimming at V came to 2 bases and at J to 7 bases, leaving 4 bases not matched to a gene. The germline V gene encodes CDR1 SGDLS and CDR2 YYNGEE.

The V and J genes are TRBV12-3 or TRBV12-4 and TRBJ2-5; no clear D gene. This CDR3 comprises 13 residues. V was cut by 2 bases and J by 3 bases, with 7 bases left in between. The CDR3 bases are TGTGCCAGCAGTTTACTTGAGGAAGAGACCCAGTACTTC. It encodes CASSLLEEETQYF.

The chain employs TRBV5-6 and TRBJ1-6, with D possibly matching TRBD1 (6 bases). Trimming took 1 base from V and 10 from J, leaving 12 bases between them. The CDR3 runs 14 residues. Germline values: CDR1 SGHDT, CDR2 YYEEEE. The CDR3 DNA is TGTGCCAGCAGCTTGACGGCTGGGGGCTCACCCCTCCACTTT. It encodes CASSLTAGGSPLHF.

V is TRBV6-4 and J is TRBJ2-1, with a weak D call TRBD2 (5 bases). The CDR3 is 15 amino acids. Trimming stripped 2 bases from V and 4 bases from J, with 12 bases between. Germline V gene data show CDR1 as MRHNA and CDR2 as SNTAGT. CDR3 in amino acids: CASSDRTSGYNEQFF. DNA of the CDR3: TGTGCCAGCAGTGACCGCACTAGTGGATACAATGAGCAGTTCTTC.

This clone has just one count. The chain joins TRBV11-2 to TRBJ1-3; 9 nucleotides match TRBD1. After removal of 6 bases from V and 5 bases from J, the junction contained 5 bases not matched to a gene. Germline V CDR1 and CDR2: SGHAT, FQNNGV. CDR3 length: 14 amino acids. The chain's CDR3 is CASSEQGARNTIYF. CDR3 bases: TGTGCCAGCAGTGAACAGGGGGCAAGAAACACCATATATTTT.

This chain joins TRBV5-1 and TRBJ1-2; D is ambiguous. The CDR3 runs 15 residues. V was trimmed by 0 bases and J by 5 bases, leaving 14 bases between them. Germline V gives CDR1 SGHRS, CDR2 YFSETQ. The CDR3 is CASSLDDGSRYGYTF. In nucleotides, the CDR3 is TGCGCCAGCAGCTTGGATGACGGCTCGCGGTATGGCTACACCTTC.

The chain uses TRBV9 and TRBJ2-3; 9 positions match TRBD2. After removal of 4 bases from V and 5 bases from J, the junction contained 11 bases not matched to a gene. CDR1 is SGDLS, CDR2 YYNGEE, per germline. This CDR3 is built from 16 residues. The CDR3 protein is CASSPGAAGGQDTQYF. CDR3 nucleotide sequence: TGTGCCAGCAGCCCGGGAGCAGCGGGGGGCCAAGATACGCAGTATTTT.

This rearrangement joins TRBV15 to TRBJ1-3; D unresolved. Germline values: CDR1 LNHNV, CDR2 YYDKDF (reference sequence). Trimming took off 5 bases at V and 0 bases at J, with 14 bases between the two ends. This CDR3 contains 16 residues. The CDR3 nucleotides read TGTGCCACCAGCTCCTCCGGCGGGTTCTCTGGAAACACCATATATTTT. Its translation: CATSSSGGFSGNTIYF.

This chain connects TRBV5-4 to TRBJ2-5, with D perhaps TRBD2 (6 bases). Per the germline V gene, CDR1 is SGHNT and CDR2 is YYREEE (reference sequence). The CDR3 has 13 residues. Trimming left V 1 base short and J 7 bases short, with 11 bases between. CDR3 protein: CASSLFRGGTQYF. CDR3 sequence (DNA): TGTGCCAGCAGCTTGTTCCGGGGAGGGACCCAGTACTTC.

The chain employs TRBV6-5 and TRBJ1-2; perhaps TRBD1 as D (6 bases). From germline, CDR1 is MNHEY and CDR2 SVGAGI. The V end lost 6 bases, the J end lost 4 bases, and 18 bases lay between the germline ends. This CDR3 is built from 15 residues. The DNA for the CDR3 is TGTGCCAGCAGCCACCAGGGGCCGTTGAGCTATGGCTACACCTTC. As protein: CASSHQGPLSYGYTF.

The rearrangement links TRBV5-1 to TRBJ2-7; no clear D. CDR3 length: 11 residues. With 2 bases removed from V and 5 bases from J, the gap between germline ends came to 5 bases. Germline-derived CDR1 and CDR2 are SGHRS and YFSETQ. DNA for the CDR3: TGCGCCAGCAGCTTCACGGACGAGCAGTACTTC. It specifies CASSFTDEQYF.

The chain combines TRBV19 with TRBJ2-2; D call uncertain. V was pared by 7 bases and J by 8 bases, with 20 bases between. The CDR3 has 15 residues. Germline CDR1 and CDR2: LNHDA and SQIVND (reference sequence). The CDR3 DNA is TGTGCCAGTACCCCATCTAGAAGCGCGACGGGGGAGCTGTTTTTT. Its protein product is CASTPSRSATGELFF.